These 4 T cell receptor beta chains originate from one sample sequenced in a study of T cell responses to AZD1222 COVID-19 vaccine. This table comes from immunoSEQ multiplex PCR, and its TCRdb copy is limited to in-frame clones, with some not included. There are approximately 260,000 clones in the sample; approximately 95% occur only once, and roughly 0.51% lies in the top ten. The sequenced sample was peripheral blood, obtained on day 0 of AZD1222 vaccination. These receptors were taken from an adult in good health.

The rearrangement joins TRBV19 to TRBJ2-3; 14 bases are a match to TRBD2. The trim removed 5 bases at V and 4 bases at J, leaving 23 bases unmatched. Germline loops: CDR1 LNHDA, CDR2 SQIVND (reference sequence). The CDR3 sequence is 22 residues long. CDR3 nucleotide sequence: TGTGCCAGTAGTGCACCCCGGGGGACTAGCGGGAGTAAGGGCGGAGCGGCAGATACGCAGTATTTT. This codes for CASSAPRGTSGSKGGAADTQYF.

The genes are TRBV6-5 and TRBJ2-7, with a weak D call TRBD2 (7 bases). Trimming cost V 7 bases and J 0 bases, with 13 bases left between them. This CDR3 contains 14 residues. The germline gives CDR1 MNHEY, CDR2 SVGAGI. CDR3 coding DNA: TGTGCCAGCACAATGAGGGGGGGCTCCTACGAGCAGTACTTC. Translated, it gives CASTMRGGSYEQYF.

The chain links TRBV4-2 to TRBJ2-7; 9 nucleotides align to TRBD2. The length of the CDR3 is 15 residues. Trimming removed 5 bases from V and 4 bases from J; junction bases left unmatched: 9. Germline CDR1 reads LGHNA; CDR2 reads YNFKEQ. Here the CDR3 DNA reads TGTGCCAGCAGCGCATGGAGCGGGAGGAATTACGAGCAGTACTTC. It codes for CASSAWSGRNYEQYF.

CDR3 DNA sequence: TGTGCCAGCAGTGAAGCCGGGTTCTATGGCTACACCTTC. Encoded protein: CASSEAGFYGYTF. J is TRBJ1-2 and V is TRBV2, with D uncertain. The ends were cut back, 0 bases at V and 4 bases at J, with 6 bases in the middle. The CDR3 is 13 amino acids. The germline V gene has CDR1 SNHLY and CDR2 FYNNEI. Complete variable domain (other parts from reference TRBV2 and TRBJ1-2): EPEVTQTPSHQVTQMGQEVILRCVPISNHLYFYWYRQILGQKVEFLVSFYNNEISEKSEIFDDQFSVERPDGSNFTLKIRSTKLEDSAMYFCASSEAGFYGYTFGSGTRLTVV.